This T cell receptor (beta chain) came from a study of cytomegalovirus exposure and HLA in healthy donors. Germline CDR1 reads SGHAT; CDR2 reads FQNNGV. This CDR3 contains 18 residues. The ends were cut back, 10 bases at V and 2 bases at J, with 26 bases in the middle. Primers included in the PCR were 60 Vbeta and 13 Jbeta primers. Repertoires were generated with immunoSEQ multiplex PCR, while TCRdb's copy carries only in-frame clones and drops some. The sample yields about 180,000 clones, more than 65% seen once. The source material was PBMCs. The origin of this receptor is a girl aged 2 to 10 in good health and CMV-seropositive. The V and J genes are TRBV11-2 and TRBJ2-2, with D maybe TRBD2 (6 bases). CDR3 sequence (DNA): TGTGCCACGCATATTTCGGGAGTTGGGGTTGGAAACACCGGGGAGCTGTTTTTT. It yields the protein CATHISGVGVGNTGELFF.